The source of this T cell receptor beta chain is a study of cytomegalovirus exposure and HLA in healthy donors. Germline V gives CDR1 LGHNA, CDR2 YSLEER. Trimming removed 0 bases at V and 2 bases at J, with 13 bases between. The CDR3 is 16 amino acids. PCR employed 60 Vbeta and 13 Jbeta primers. TCRdb keeps only in-frame clones here, not all; method: immunoSEQ multiplex PCR. The sample records under 200,000 clones, roughly 85% being singletons. This receptor was identified in a male donor in good health and CMV-seronegative. The specimen was PBMCs. This chain joins TRBV4-3 and TRBJ1-2; TRBD1 is a possible D gene (5 bases). In DNA form, the CDR3 reads TGCGCCAGCAGCCAAGATTGGGCGGGACCGAACTATGGCTACACCTTC. It yields the protein CASSQDWAGPNYGYTF.